This TCR beta chain appears in the sequencing data of a study of cytomegalovirus exposure and HLA in healthy donors. Study-level information: Approximately 190 million T cells yielded around 100 million unique TCR beta sequences, as an earlier analysis found. Study-level findings and limits: Researchers counted around 150 TCR beta chains as cytomegalovirus-associated. Later analysis revealed greater clonal expansion in HLA-associated TCR beta chains than in equally common others.

As regards this clone: Antigen: not known.

PCR employed 60 Vbeta and 13 Jbeta primers. Data came from immunoSEQ multiplex PCR; TCRdb stores just in-frame clones and leaves some out. The sample's table shows roughly 34,000 clones. This receptor was obtained from a middle-aged man in good health and CMV-seronegative. Source material: PBMCs.

The CDR3 region is CAWSVLRGQGAEKLFF. The DNA for the CDR3 is TGTGCCTGGAGTGTGCTTCGAGGACAGGGGGCGGAAAAACTGTTTTTT. V and J are TRBV30 and TRBJ1-4; 11 bases line up with TRBD1. In germline, CDR1 is GTSNPN, CDR2 SVGIG (reference sequence). With V trimmed by 0 bases and J by 8 bases, 8 bases remained unmatched. The CDR3 has 16 residues.